The 20 T cell receptor beta chains presented below share a single source sample, sequenced in a study of blood T cell repertoires in COVID-19. TCRdb's copy holds only in-frame clones and misses some; the assay was immunoSEQ multiplex PCR. The profile covers a few hundred thousand clones, with approximately 87% appearing a single time and 5.5% to 7.5% taken by the ten largest. Sequencing was done on a sample of peripheral blood. The receptor set was obtained from a man in his fifties or sixties who had recovered from COVID-19.

The chain has TRBV6-5 and TRBJ1-2, with TRBD1 identical over 7 bases. Germline assignment: CDR1 MNHEY and CDR2 SVGAGI. The CDR3 is 12 residues long. V lost 6 bases to trimming and J lost 8 bases; unmatched junction nucleotides: 6. The CDR3 nucleotides read TGTGCCAGCAGAAATACAGGGGACGGCTACACCTTC. This gives the protein CASRNTGDGYTF.

The rearrangement joins TRBV5-1 to TRBJ2-7; 7 bases align to TRBD1. The CDR3 is made up of 13 amino acids. V was clipped by 6 bases and J by 3 bases; unmatched bases: 6. Germline V CDR1 and CDR2: SGHRS, YFSETQ. The CDR3 sequence: CASTAWDSYEQYF. DNA of the CDR3: TGCGCCAGCACCGCTTGGGACAGCTACGAGCAGTACTTC. Together with reference TRBV5-1 and TRBJ2-7, the CDR3 gives the full variable domain: KAGVTQTPRYLIKTRGQQVTLSCSPISGHRSVSWYQQTPGQGLQFLFEYFSETQRNKGNFPGRFSGRQFSNSRSEMNVSTLELGDSALYLCASTAWDSYEQYFGPGTRLTVT.

The chain is built from TRBV14 and TRBJ1-2; no clear D. The length of the CDR3 is 13 residues. Trimming took off 0 bases at V and 3 bases at J, with 5 bases between the two ends. Germline CDR1 SGHDN, CDR2 FVKESK. The CDR3 protein is CASSQDSYYGYTF. The CDR3 DNA is TGTGCCAGCAGCCAAGATAGTTACTATGGCTACACCTTC.

V gene TRBV29-1 combines with J gene TRBJ2-1; possibly TRBD1 for D (5 bases). In germline, CDR1 is SQVTM, CDR2 ANQGSEA. CDR3 length: 14 amino acids. V lost 6 bases, J lost 9 bases, and 21 bases lay in between. The DNA for the CDR3 is TGCAGCGTCCGTCAGGCAGGGCTTGGACGTGAGCAGTTCTTC. This sequence encodes CSVRQAGLGREQFF.

The CDR3 reads CASSKSGTDRSRYGYTF. Here the CDR3 DNA reads TGTGCCAGTAGTAAATCTGGGACGGACAGGAGCCGATATGGCTACACCTTC. V gene TRBV19 combines with J gene TRBJ1-2; 7 nucleotides line up with TRBD1. The CDR3 totals 17 residues. V gave up 4 bases and J gave up 5 bases; unmatched junction bases: 16. The germline V gene encodes CDR1 LNHDA and CDR2 SQIVND (reference sequence).

J is TRBJ1-4 and V is TRBV30; TRBD1 might be the D (5 bases). The CDR3 loop spans 15 amino acids. Germline V CDR1 and CDR2: GTSNPN, SVGIG (reference sequence). The V end was cut by 4 bases, the J end by 3 bases, with 15 bases between. The CDR3 nucleotides read TGTGCCTGGACTCCATTGGGGCAGTCTAATGAAAAACTGTTTTTT. Encoded protein: CAWTPLGQSNEKLFF.

This rearrangement joins TRBV19 to TRBJ2-2; weak D call: TRBD2 (5 bases). In germline, CDR1 is LNHDA, CDR2 SQIVND (reference sequence). The V end was cut by 5 bases, the J end by 7 bases, with 8 bases between. This CDR3 is built from 12 residues. CDR3 DNA sequence: TGTGCCAGTAGTTCCGCGGGCGGGGAGCTGTTTTTT. It specifies CASSSAGGELFF.

This clone was counted a few times. The chain uses TRBV19 and TRBJ1-3; D call uncertain. The ends were cut back, 6 bases at V and 0 bases at J, with 9 bases in the middle. CDR3 length: 14 residues. Germline V lookup: CDR1 LNHDA, CDR2 SQIVND (reference sequence). CDR3 nucleotide sequence: TGTGCCAGTAGGCGATATTCCTCTGGAAACACCATATATTTT. Residues: CASRRYSSGNTIYF.

The chain employs TRBV9 and TRBJ2-1; D is possibly TRBD2 (6 bases). Per germline, CDR1 SGDLS and CDR2 YYNGEE. Trimming took off 0 bases at V and 3 bases at J, with 13 bases between the two ends. CDR3 length: 16 amino acids. CDR3 coding DNA: TGTGCCAGCAGCGTAGATGTGCGGGATAACTACAATGAGCAGTTCTTC. Protein product: CASSVDVRDNYNEQFF.

The genes are TRBV5-4 and TRBJ2-2, with D maybe TRBD2 (5 bases). V lost 2 bases and J 3 bases, leaving 8 bases between the germline ends. In germline, CDR1 is SGHNT, CDR2 YYREEE (reference sequence). The CDR3 sequence is 14 residues long. CDR3 region: CASSFERYTGELFF. The CDR3 DNA sequence: TGTGCCAGCAGCTTCGAGCGGTACACCGGGGAGCTGTTTTTT. Drawing the rest from reference TRBV5-4 and TRBJ2-2, the complete variable domain is ETGVTQSPTHLIKTRGQQVTLRCSSQSGHNTVSWYQQALGQGPQFIFQYYREEENGRGNFPPRFSGLQFPNYSSELNVNALELDDSALYLCASSFERYTGELFFGEGSRLTVL.

The chain recombines TRBV7-6 with TRBJ2-5, with 7 bases fitting TRBD2. Germline CDR1 is SGHVS and CDR2 is FNYEAQ. Trimming cost V 5 bases and J 8 bases; bases outside gene matches: 14. The CDR3 extends over 15 amino acids. The CDR3 region is CASSPPRGGAGTQYF. DNA for the CDR3: TGTGCCAGCAGCCCACCCCGCGGGGGTGCAGGAACCCAGTACTTC.

The chain is built from TRBV7-3 and TRBJ2-3, with TRBD2 matching 7 bases. The CDR3 contains 13 residues. With V trimmed by 8 bases and J by 5 bases, 7 bases remained unmatched. Germline CDR1 reads SGHTA; CDR2 reads FQGTGA. CDR3 in amino acids: CASSSGRGDTQYF. The DNA for the CDR3 is TGTGCCAGCTCCTCAGGGAGGGGAGATACGCAGTATTTT.

The chain is built from TRBV6-2 or TRBV6-3 and TRBJ2-1; 7 bases fit TRBD2. Germline V gives CDR1 MNHEY, CDR2 SVGEGT. The CDR3 totals 16 residues. J gave up 5 bases and V 2 bases, and 9 bases lay outside the gene matches. The CDR3, as DNA: TGTGCCAGCAGTTACAGCCGAGGGGCGGGAGACAATGAGCAGTTCTTC. Translating gives CASSYSRGAGDNEQFF.

This clone came up a few times. J is TRBJ1-5 and V is TRBV7-3, with D hard to call. Trimming stripped 1 base from V and 4 bases from J, with 5 bases between. This CDR3 has 13 amino acids. Germline lookup yields CDR1 SGHTA and CDR2 FQGTGA. The CDR3, as DNA: TGTGCCAGCAGCTTAAACGCGAATCAGCCCCAGCATTTT. This sequence encodes CASSLNANQPQHF.

The chain has TRBV28 and TRBJ1-5; D call uncertain. The V gene's germline CDR1 is MDHEN and CDR2 SYDVKM. This CDR3 comprises 15 residues. V gave up 6 bases and J gave up 0 bases, with 12 bases separating them. CDR3 sequence reads: CASRPRSYSNQPQHF. The CDR3 DNA sequence: TGTGCCAGCAGACCACGGAGCTATAGCAATCAGCCCCAGCATTTT.

J is TRBJ1-6 and V is TRBV5-4; 11 bases are a match to TRBD1. There are 15 residues in the CDR3. The V gene end was trimmed by 4 bases and the J gene end by 10 bases; junction bases not matched to a gene: 7. Germline loops: CDR1 SGHNT, CDR2 YYREEE (reference sequence). CDR3 nucleotide sequence: TGTGCCAGCAGCCCCTGGACAGGGGGCGAGTCACCCCTCCACTTT. It codes for CASSPWTGGESPLHF.

V usage is TRBV4-1 and J usage is TRBJ1-4; D is undetermined. CDR1 and CDR2 from the germline V gene are MGHRA and YSYEKL. The CDR3 length is 15 residues. Trimming removed 1 base from V and 3 bases from J, with 9 bases in between. The CDR3 spells CASSQVATANEKLFF. CDR3 nucleotide sequence: TGCGCCAGCAGCCAAGTGGCCACAGCTAATGAAAAACTGTTTTTT.

This chain links TRBV28 with TRBJ2-7, with D possibly matching TRBD1 (6 bases). CDR3 length: 14 amino acids. V dropped 6 bases and J dropped 0 bases, with 12 bases sitting between them. Germline V CDR1 and CDR2: MDHEN, SYDVKM. In DNA, the CDR3 is TGTGCCAGCAGCGAGACAGGACGCTCCTACGAGCAGTACTTC. This sequence encodes CASSETGRSYEQYF. Combining the CDR3 with reference TRBV28 and TRBJ2-7 gives the whole variable domain DVKVTQSSRYLVKRTGEKVFLECVQDMDHENMFWYRQDPGLGLRLIYFSYDVKMKEKGDIPEGYSVSREKKERFSLILESASTNQTSMYLCASSETGRSYEQYFGPGTRLTVT.

The chain couples TRBV13 to TRBJ2-3, with TRBD2 matching over 8 bases. CDR3 size: 17 residues. V lost 6 bases, J lost 6 bases, and 17 bases stayed unmatched. The germline CDR1 and CDR2 sequences are PRHDT and FYEKMQ (reference sequence). The chain's CDR3 is CASRLFGSGGMLDTQYF. The DNA of the CDR3 is TGTGCCAGCAGGCTTTTCGGGAGCGGGGGTATGTTGGATACGCAGTATTTT.

This clone was detected once. This chain joins TRBV30 and TRBJ1-2; TRBD1 aligns across 8 bases. After removal of 4 bases from V and 3 bases from J, the junction contained 4 bases not matched to a gene. CDR1 and CDR2 from the germline V gene are GTSNPN and SVGIG (reference sequence). The CDR3 consists of 13 residues. CDR3 DNA: TGTGCCTGGATCCCAGGGGGCCACTATGGCTACACCTTC. It is translated as CAWIPGGHYGYTF. The entire variable domain, with the rest obtained from reference TRBV30 and TRBJ1-2, is as follows: SQTIHQWPATLVQPVGSPLSLECTVEGTSNPNLYWYRQAAGRGLQLLFYSVGIGQISSEVPQNLSASRPQDRQFILSSKKLLLSDSGFYLCAWIPGGHYGYTFGSGTRLTVV.